The 22 T cell receptor beta chains listed next were all sequenced from one sample in a study of blood T cell repertoires in COVID-19. The repertoire was sequenced with immunoSEQ multiplex PCR; TCRdb's copy has only in-frame clones and lacks some. The data show some 450,000 clones, with approximately 90% seen just once and around an eighth held by the top ten. The sequenced sample was peripheral blood. The receptor set was obtained from a woman in her fifties or sixties with COVID-19, enrolled during active disease.

The chain joins TRBV28 to TRBJ1-1, with D perhaps TRBD1 (5 bases). CDR1 MDHEN and CDR2 SYDVKM come from the germline V gene. The CDR3 totals 14 residues. V was cut by 2 bases and J by 7 bases, with 14 bases left in between. The chain's CDR3 is CASSLGGGTGEAFF. The DNA of the CDR3 is TGTGCCAGCAGTTTAGGTGGCGGGACGGGTGAAGCTTTCTTT.

The chain combines TRBV6-5 with TRBJ2-6; D ambiguous. The CDR3 sequence is 15 residues long. Germline V lookup: CDR1 MNHEY, CDR2 SVGAGI. Trimming removed 6 bases at V and 0 bases at J, with 9 bases between. Here the CDR3 DNA reads TGTGCCAGCAGAAAAGACTTCTCTGGGGCCAACGTCCTGACTTTC. Amino acids: CASRKDFSGANVLTF.

The chain employs TRBV6-6 and TRBJ1-5; tentative D call: TRBD1 (5 bases). This CDR3 is built from 14 residues. Trimming took 3 bases from V and 7 from J, leaving 13 bases between them. Germline assignment: CDR1 MNHNY and CDR2 SVGAGI (reference sequence). In DNA form, the CDR3 reads TGTGCCAGCAGTTATGGGGGAAGCGGGCAGCCCCAGCATTTT. Amino acid sequence: CASSYGGSGQPQHF.

The genes are TRBV10-1 and TRBJ1-5; D call uncertain. The CDR3 totals 12 residues. V shed 3 bases and J shed 6 bases, with 6 bases lying between them. Germline V lookup: CDR1 WNHNN, CDR2 SYGVQD (reference sequence). Here the CDR3 DNA reads TGCGCCAGCAGTGATACTGGTCAGCCCCAGCATTTT. Translation: CASSDTGQPQHF.

The chain recombines TRBV19 with TRBJ1-4; D uncertain. This CDR3 spans 15 amino acids. V lost 5 bases to trimming and J lost 4 bases, with 14 bases between them. CDR1 LNHDA and CDR2 SQIVND come from the germline V gene (reference sequence). The CDR3 sequence: CASSGSGIYNEKLFF. The CDR3 coding sequence is TGTGCCAGTAGTGGTTCCGGGATTTATAATGAAAAACTGTTTTTT. The full variable domain, rest sourced from reference TRBV19 and TRBJ1-4, is DGGITQSPKYLFRKEGQNVTLSCEQNLNHDAMYWYRQDPGQGLRLIYYSQIVNDFQKGDIAEGYSVSREKKESFPLTVTSAQKNPTAFYLCASSGSGIYNEKLFFGSGTQLSVL.

This clone came up once. This rearrangement joins TRBV7-2 to TRBJ2-4; D might be TRBD2 (6 bases). Trimming took off 10 bases at V and 7 bases at J, with 17 bases between the two ends. This CDR3 region has 13 residues. Germline values: CDR1 SGHTA, CDR2 FQGNSA. The CDR3 sequence: CATGVGGANIQYF. CDR3 nucleotide sequence: TGTGCCACGGGAGTTGGAGGGGCGAACATTCAGTACTTC. Full variable domain (missing parts from reference TRBV7-2 and TRBJ2-4): GAGVSQSPSNKVTEKGKDVELRCDPISGHTALYWYRQSLGQGLEFLIYFQGNSAPDKSGLPSDRFSAERTGGSVSTLTIQRTQQEDSAVYLCATGVGGANIQYFGAGTRLSVL.

The CDR3 DNA follows: TGTGCCAGCAGCAAGCGGGGGGGCACAGATACGCAGTATTTT. It encodes CASSKRGGTDTQYF. The rearrangement uses TRBV28 and TRBJ2-3; 9 nucleotides agree with TRBD2. Germline assignment: CDR1 MDHEN and CDR2 SYDVKM. There are 14 residues in the CDR3. V trimming: 6 bases; J trimming: 1 base; junction bases outside the gene matches: 2.

The V call is TRBV6-5, the J call TRBJ1-2, with 10 bases lining up with TRBD1. This CDR3 comprises 15 residues. In germline, CDR1 is MNHEY, CDR2 SVGAGI. V dropped 6 bases and J dropped 8; count of bases not matched to a gene: 12. The CDR3, as DNA: TGTGCCAGCAGGAGACCGGGACAGGGGTCCGAAGGCTACACCTTC. Protein: CASRRPGQGSEGYTF.

This chain joins TRBV3-1 (or the pseudogene TRBV3-2) and TRBJ1-1; D remains unclear. Germline V gene sequence: CDR1 LGHDT, CDR2 YNNKEL (reference sequence). CDR3 length: 11 residues. Trimming stripped 1 base from V and 11 bases from J, with 8 bases between. In DNA form, the CDR3 reads TGTGCCAGCAGCCAAGGGCCGGGGGCTTTCTTT. Amino acid sequence: CASSQGPGAFF.

The chain recombines TRBV3-1 (or the pseudogene TRBV3-2) with TRBJ1-1; D may be TRBD1 (6 bases). V lost 1 base and J lost 2, with 8 bases in between. This CDR3 is 14 amino acids long. Germline values: CDR1 LGHDT, CDR2 YNNKEL (reference sequence). The DNA of the CDR3 is TGTGCCAGCAGCCAAGTAGGGGGAAACACTGAAGCTTTCTTT. Protein product: CASSQVGGNTEAFF.

The chain is built from TRBV7-2 and TRBJ1-5; 8 bases match TRBD1. With 3 bases clipped from V and 6 bases from J, the junction kept 4 bases outside the gene matches. CDR1 is SGHTA, CDR2 FQGNSA, per germline. CDR3 size: 14 residues. The CDR3 region has the DNA TGTGCCAGCAGCTTTTCAGGGGGCGGTCAGCCCCAGCATTTT. Amino acids: CASSFSGGGQPQHF.

Here the CDR3 reads CASSLTGAPNEAFF. The CDR3 region has the DNA TGCGCCAGCAGCTTGACAGGGGCCCCGAATGAAGCTTTCTTT. The chain combines TRBV5-1 with TRBJ1-1; 7 bases map to TRBD1. This CDR3 is 14 amino acids long. Germline CDR1 and CDR2: SGHRS and YFSETQ. J gave up 7 bases and V 1 base, and 7 bases lay outside the gene matches. Variable domain in full (rest from reference TRBV5-1 and TRBJ1-1): KAGVTQTPRYLIKTRGQQVTLSCSPISGHRSVSWYQQTPGQGLQFLFEYFSETQRNKGNFPGRFSGRQFSNSRSEMNVSTLELGDSALYLCASSLTGAPNEAFFGQGTRLTVV.

V and J are TRBV6-5 and TRBJ2-1; TRBD2 is a possible D gene (5 bases). CDR1 and CDR2 (germline): MNHEY, SVGAGI. The CDR3 totals 15 residues. The V end was cut by 5 bases, the J end by 7 bases, with 18 bases between. In DNA, the CDR3 is TGTGCCAGCAGTCCCTCCGAGGGTAGGAGGAATGAGCAGTTCTTC. Its protein is CASSPSEGRRNEQFF.

This clone was detected only a few times. This sequence joins TRBV11-3 and TRBJ1-1; no clear D gene. CDR1 and CDR2 (germline): SGHNT, YENEEA. The CDR3 runs to 12 residues. The V and J ends lost 1 base and 3 bases respectively, with 3 bases between them. The CDR3 reads CASSLGDTEAFF. CDR3 nucleotides: TGTGCCAGCAGCTTAGGAGACACTGAAGCTTTCTTT. Looking up the rest from reference TRBV11-3 and TRBJ1-1 gives the full variable domain: EAGVVQSPRYKIIEKKQPVAFWCNPISGHNTLYWYLQNLGQGPELLIRYENEEAVDDSQLPKDRFSAERLKGVDSTLKIQPAELGDSAVYLCASSLGDTEAFFGQGTRLTVV.

V is TRBV28 and J is TRBJ2-7; D not certain. V lost 4 bases, J lost 4 bases, and 8 bases lay in between. This CDR3 is built from 12 residues. Germline-derived CDR1 and CDR2 are MDHEN and SYDVKM. CDR3 region: CASSWRGYEQYF. Written as DNA, the CDR3 is TGTGCCAGCAGTTGGCGAGGATACGAGCAGTACTTC. The variable domain in full, with the rest retrieved from reference TRBV28 and TRBJ2-7, is DVKVTQSSRYLVKRTGEKVFLECVQDMDHENMFWYRQDPGLGLRLIYFSYDVKMKEKGDIPEGYSVSREKKERFSLILESASTNQTSMYLCASSWRGYEQYFGPGTRLTVT.

The chain recombines TRBV5-4 with TRBJ1-5; D is unclear. V was pared by 7 bases and J by 2 bases, with 13 bases between. The CDR3 is made up of 14 amino acids. Germline V lookup: CDR1 SGHNT, CDR2 YYREEE (reference sequence). This CDR3 is CASFSPRGNQPQHF. CDR3 nucleotides: TGTGCCAGCTTTTCTCCACGAGGCAATCAGCCCCAGCATTTT.

Remarks on this clone: The sample contains more than one DNA sequence encoding this CDR3. V gene TRBV5-4 combines with J gene TRBJ2-7; a possible D gene is TRBD2 (6 bases). The V end lost 3 bases, the J end lost 0 bases, and 10 bases lay between the germline ends. Germline CDR1 and CDR2: SGHNT and YYREEE (reference sequence). The CDR3 runs to 14 residues. This CDR3 reads CASSSPRDSYEQYF. The DNA of the CDR3 is TGTGCCAGCAGCTCGCCGCGGGACTCCTACGAGCAGTACTTC.

This clone was counted a single time. The chain is built from TRBV19 and TRBJ1-2; no clear D. Trimming left V 5 bases short and J 6 bases short, with 10 bases between. The CDR3 has 12 amino acids. CDR1 is LNHDA and CDR2 is SQIVND in the germline V gene (reference sequence). For the CDR3, the DNA is TGTGCCAGTAGTTCATACGTAGATGGCTACACCTTC. Translating gives CASSSYVDGYTF.

The chain couples TRBV2 to TRBJ1-2; the match to TRBD1 covers 8 bases. CDR1 and CDR2 from the germline V gene are SNHLY and FYNNEI. J gave up 7 bases and V 1 base, and 5 bases lay outside the gene matches. CDR3 length: 14 amino acids. CDR3 region: CASSEGRTGFGYTF. In nucleotides, the CDR3 is TGTGCCAGCAGTGAAGGAAGGACAGGGTTTGGCTACACCTTC. Supplemented by reference TRBV2 and TRBJ1-2, the full variable domain reads EPEVTQTPSHQVTQMGQEVILRCVPISNHLYFYWYRQILGQKVEFLVSFYNNEISEKSEIFDDQFSVERPDGSNFTLKIRSTKLEDSAMYFCASSEGRTGFGYTFGSGTRLTVV.

The CDR3 DNA reads as TGTGCCAGCAGCTTAGAGGGGACAGGGTTCTCACCCCTCCACTTT. Translation gives CASSLEGTGFSPLHF. The V and J genes are TRBV7-2 and TRBJ1-6; 9 bases fit TRBD1. CDR3 length: 15 amino acids. Per germline, CDR1 SGHTA and CDR2 FQGNSA. The V gene end was trimmed by 1 base and the J gene end by 10 bases; junction bases not matched to a gene: 5.

The chain uses TRBV12-5 and TRBJ2-1, with TRBD1 matching 8 bases. The germline gives CDR1 LGHNT, CDR2 FRNRAP. The V and J ends lost 1 base and 9 bases, in that order; junction bases with no gene match: 11. This CDR3 region has 16 residues. The CDR3 DNA reads TGTGCTAGTGGTTTGGCAGGGGGCTCCCTTGGGGGTGAGCAGTTCTTC. Translated, it gives CASGLAGGSLGGEQFF.

This chain links TRBV19 with TRBJ1-5; tentative D call: TRBD1 (6 bases). The CDR3 has 16 amino acids. The germline CDR1 and CDR2 sequences are LNHDA and SQIVND (reference sequence). V was clipped by 2 bases and J by 3 bases, with 14 bases between them. The CDR3 DNA sequence: TGTGCCAGTAGTATAAGTATGGGGGCGCTCAATCAGCCCCAGCATTTT. This translates into CASSISMGALNQPQHF. Filled out from reference TRBV19 and TRBJ1-5, the complete variable domain reads DGGITQSPKYLFRKEGQNVTLSCEQNLNHDAMYWYRQDPGQGLRLIYYSQIVNDFQKGDIAEGYSVSREKKESFPLTVTSAQKNPTAFYLCASSISMGALNQPQHFGDGTRLSIL.